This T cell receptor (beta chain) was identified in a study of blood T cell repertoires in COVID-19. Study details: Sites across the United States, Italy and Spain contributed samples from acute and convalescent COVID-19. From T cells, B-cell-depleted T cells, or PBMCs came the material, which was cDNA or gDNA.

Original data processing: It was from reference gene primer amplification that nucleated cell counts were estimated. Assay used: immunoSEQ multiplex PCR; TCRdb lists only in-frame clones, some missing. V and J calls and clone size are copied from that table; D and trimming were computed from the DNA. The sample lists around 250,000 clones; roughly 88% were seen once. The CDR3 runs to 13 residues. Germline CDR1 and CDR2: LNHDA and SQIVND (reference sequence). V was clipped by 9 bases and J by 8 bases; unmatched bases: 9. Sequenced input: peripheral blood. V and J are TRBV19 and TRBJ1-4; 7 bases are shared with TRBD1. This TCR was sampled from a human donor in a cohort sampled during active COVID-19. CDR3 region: CASAGQLVEKLFF. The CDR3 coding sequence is TGTGCCAGCGCGGGACAGCTTGTGGAAAAACTGTTTTTT.